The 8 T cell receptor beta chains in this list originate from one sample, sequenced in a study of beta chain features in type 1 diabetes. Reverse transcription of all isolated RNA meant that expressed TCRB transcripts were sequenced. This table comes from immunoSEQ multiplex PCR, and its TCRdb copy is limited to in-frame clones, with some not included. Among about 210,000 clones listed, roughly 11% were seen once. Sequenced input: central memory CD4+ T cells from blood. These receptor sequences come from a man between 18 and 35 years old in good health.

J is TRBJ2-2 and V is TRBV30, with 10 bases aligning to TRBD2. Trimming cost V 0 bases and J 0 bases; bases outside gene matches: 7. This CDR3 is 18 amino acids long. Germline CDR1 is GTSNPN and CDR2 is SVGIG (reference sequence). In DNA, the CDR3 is TGTGCCTGGAGTGTAATGCTAGCGGGAGTGGCGAACACCGGGGAGCTGTTTTTT. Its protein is CAWSVMLAGVANTGELFF.

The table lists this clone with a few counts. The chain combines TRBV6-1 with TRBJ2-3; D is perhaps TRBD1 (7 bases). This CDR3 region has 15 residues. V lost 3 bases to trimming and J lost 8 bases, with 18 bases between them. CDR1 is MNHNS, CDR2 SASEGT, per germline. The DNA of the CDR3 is TGTGCCAGCAGTGATAGTCCTCAGCAGGGGGGTACGCAGTATTTT. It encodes CASSDSPQQGGTQYF.

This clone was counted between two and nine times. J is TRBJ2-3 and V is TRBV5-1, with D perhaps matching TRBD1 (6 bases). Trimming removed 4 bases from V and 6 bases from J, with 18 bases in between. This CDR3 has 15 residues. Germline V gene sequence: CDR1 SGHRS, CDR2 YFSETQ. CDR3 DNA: TGCGCCAGCAGCCCGATGGGGGCGGGCGCCGATACGCAGTATTTT. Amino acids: CASSPMGAGADTQYF.

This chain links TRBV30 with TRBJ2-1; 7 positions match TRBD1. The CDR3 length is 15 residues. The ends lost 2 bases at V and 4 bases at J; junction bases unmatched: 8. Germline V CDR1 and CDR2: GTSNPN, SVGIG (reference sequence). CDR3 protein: CAWSTGTDYYNEQFF. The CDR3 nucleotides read TGTGCCTGGAGTACCGGGACAGACTATTACAATGAGCAGTTCTTC.

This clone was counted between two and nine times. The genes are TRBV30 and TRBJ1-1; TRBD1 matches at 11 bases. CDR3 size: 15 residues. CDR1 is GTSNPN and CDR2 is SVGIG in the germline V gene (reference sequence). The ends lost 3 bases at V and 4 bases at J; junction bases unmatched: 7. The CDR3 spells CAWRDRGLGGTEAFF. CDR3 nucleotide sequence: TGTGCCTGGAGGGACAGGGGGCTCGGAGGCACTGAAGCTTTCTTT. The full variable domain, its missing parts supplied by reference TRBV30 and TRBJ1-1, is SQTIHQWPATLVQPVGSPLSLECTVEGTSNPNLYWYRQAAGRGLQLLFYSVGIGQISSEVPQNLSASRPQDRQFILSSKKLLLSDSGFYLCAWRDRGLGGTEAFFGQGTRLTVV.

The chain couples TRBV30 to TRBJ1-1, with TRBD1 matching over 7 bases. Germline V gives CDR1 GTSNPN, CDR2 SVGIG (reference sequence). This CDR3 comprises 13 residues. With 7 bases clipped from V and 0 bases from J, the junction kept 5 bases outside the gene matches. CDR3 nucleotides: TGTGCCTCTTACAGGGGCTTGAACACTGAAGCTTTCTTT. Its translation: CASYRGLNTEAFF.

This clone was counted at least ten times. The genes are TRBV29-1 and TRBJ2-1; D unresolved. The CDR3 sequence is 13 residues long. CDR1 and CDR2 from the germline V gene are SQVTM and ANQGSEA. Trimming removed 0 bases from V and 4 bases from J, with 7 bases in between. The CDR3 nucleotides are TGCAGCGTTGAAGATCTTCGGTACAATGAGCAGTTCTTC. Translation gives CSVEDLRYNEQFF.

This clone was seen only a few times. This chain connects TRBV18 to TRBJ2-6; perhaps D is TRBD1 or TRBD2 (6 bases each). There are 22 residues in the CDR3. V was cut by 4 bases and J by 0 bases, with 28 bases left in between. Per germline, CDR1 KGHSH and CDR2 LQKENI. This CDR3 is CASSLTLMDSGGVASGANVLTF. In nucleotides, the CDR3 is TGTGCCAGCTCACTAACGTTAATGGACAGTGGAGGGGTGGCCTCTGGGGCCAACGTCCTGACTTTC.